Presented here are 10 T cell receptor beta chains from one specimen sequenced in a study of CD8 T cells in Susac syndrome. RNA in amounts of about 0.5 to 1 ug was reverse transcribed with random hexamers. TCRdb called the immunoSEQ multiplex PCR reads again in MiXCR, with one record for every CDR3 protein. Counted here are 150,000 to 200,000 distinct CDR3 sequences, approximately 95% occurring once; the ten biggest clones make up 0.093%. Sequencing was done on a sample of CD4+ T cells from PBMCs. The receptors shown here come from a human donor with multiple sclerosis.

The rearrangement uses TRBV30 and TRBJ1-2; 8 bases match TRBD1. The CDR3 totals 15 residues. V gave up 3 bases and J gave up 0 bases; unmatched junction bases: 6. Germline lookup yields CDR1 GTSNPN and CDR2 SVGIG (reference sequence). The chain's CDR3 is CAWRAGGLTNYGYTF. The CDR3 coding sequence is TGTGCCTGGAGGGCAGGGGGCCTAACTAACTATGGCTACACCTTC. The complete variable domain, with remaining parts taken from reference TRBV30 and TRBJ1-2, reads SQTIHQWPATLVQPVGSPLSLECTVEGTSNPNLYWYRQAAGRGLQLLFYSVGIGQISSEVPQNLSASRPQDRQFILSSKKLLLSDSGFYLCAWRAGGLTNYGYTFGSGTRLTVV.

The V call is TRBV20-1, the J call TRBJ2-5; TRBD2 agrees at 13 bases. Germline V lookup: CDR1 DFQATT, CDR2 SNEGSKA (reference sequence). This CDR3 spans 15 amino acids. Unmatched junction bases numbered 9, after V lost 6 bases and J lost 5 bases. For the CDR3, the DNA is TGCAGTGCGAGTGGACTAGCGGGGGTCCCGGAGACCCAGTACTTC. Translated, it gives CSASGLAGVPETQYF.

The V call is TRBV18, the J call TRBJ2-7, with a weak D call TRBD1 (6 bases). The V end was cut by 2 bases, the J end by 4 bases, with 27 bases between. Germline CDR1 is KGHSH and CDR2 is LQKENI. The CDR3 is 19 amino acids. The CDR3 loop reads CASSPASHSWWDKRYEQYF. The CDR3 DNA reads TGTGCCAGCTCACCAGCCTCCCATTCTTGGTGGGACAAACGGTACGAGCAGTACTTC.

The chain has TRBV9 and TRBJ1-2, with 8 bases identical to TRBD1. Looked up from germline, CDR1 is SGDLS and CDR2 is YYNGEE. The CDR3 loop spans 14 amino acids. V lost 0 bases to trimming and J lost 6 bases; unmatched junction nucleotides: 4. Written as DNA, the CDR3 is TGTGCCAGCAGCGTAGCGCTGACAGGGGATGGCTACACCTTC. This codes for CASSVALTGDGYTF. Supplemented by reference TRBV9 and TRBJ1-2, the full variable domain reads DSGVTQTPKHLITATGQRVTLRCSPRSGDLSVYWYQQSLDQGLQFLIQYYNGEERAKGNILERFSAQQFPDLHSELNLSSLELGDSALYFCASSVALTGDGYTFGSGTRLTVV.

This chain joins TRBV7-9 and TRBJ2-3; unclear D gene. Germline V gene sequence: CDR1 SEHNR, CDR2 FQNEAQ (reference sequence). The CDR3 is made up of 15 amino acids. The V end lost 4 bases, the J end lost 5 bases, and 16 bases lay between the germline ends. For the CDR3, the DNA is TGTGCCAGCAGCTCACCCACGGGCCCCCAAGATACGCAGTATTTT. Amino acid sequence: CASSSPTGPQDTQYF.

The chain combines TRBV6-2 or TRBV6-3 with TRBJ2-5; possibly TRBD1 for D (6 bases). Trimming removed 10 bases at V and 1 base at J, with 16 bases between. The CDR3 contains 14 residues. Per the germline V gene, CDR1 is MNHEY and CDR2 is SVGEGT. The CDR3 region is CATLVQGAQETQYF. CDR3 coding DNA: TGTGCCACCCTCGTACAGGGAGCCCAAGAGACCCAGTACTTC.

In its sample, this clonotype was seen a few times. The chain links TRBV7-2 to TRBJ2-1; D remains ambiguous. Germline V gene data show CDR1 as SGHTA and CDR2 as FQGNSA. The CDR3 is 11 residues long. V lost 8 bases, J lost 6 bases, and 8 bases lay in between. The CDR3 is CASLAFNEQFF. CDR3 sequence (DNA): TGTGCCAGCCTGGCGTTCAATGAGCAGTTCTTC.

This chain uses TRBV20-1 with TRBJ2-1; D ambiguous. In germline, CDR1 is DFQATT, CDR2 SNEGSKA (reference sequence). Trimming took 6 bases from V and 1 from J, leaving 16 bases between them. The CDR3 consists of 15 residues. This CDR3 reads CSAQPGQRSYNEQFF. CDR3 nucleotide sequence: TGCAGTGCCCAACCTGGGCAGAGGTCCTACAATGAGCAGTTCTTC.

The chain recombines TRBV28 with TRBJ2-6, with D perhaps matching TRBD1 or TRBD2 (5 bases each). The CDR3 covers 15 residues. V was cut by 6 bases and J by 2 bases, with 11 bases left in between. Germline V gives CDR1 MDHEN, CDR2 SYDVKM. The chain's CDR3 is CASRLPGPGANVLTF. The CDR3 nucleotides read TGTGCCAGCAGGCTTCCGGGACCTGGGGCCAACGTCCTGACTTTC.

The rearrangement joins TRBV2 to TRBJ1-6; 12 bases map to TRBD1. CDR3 length: 13 amino acids. The germline CDR1 and CDR2 sequences are SNHLY and FYNNEI. Unmatched junction bases numbered 2, after V lost 7 bases and J lost 10 bases. The CDR3 region is CASTGTGGSPLHF. For the CDR3, the DNA is TGTGCCAGCACCGGGACAGGGGGCTCACCCCTCCACTTT.